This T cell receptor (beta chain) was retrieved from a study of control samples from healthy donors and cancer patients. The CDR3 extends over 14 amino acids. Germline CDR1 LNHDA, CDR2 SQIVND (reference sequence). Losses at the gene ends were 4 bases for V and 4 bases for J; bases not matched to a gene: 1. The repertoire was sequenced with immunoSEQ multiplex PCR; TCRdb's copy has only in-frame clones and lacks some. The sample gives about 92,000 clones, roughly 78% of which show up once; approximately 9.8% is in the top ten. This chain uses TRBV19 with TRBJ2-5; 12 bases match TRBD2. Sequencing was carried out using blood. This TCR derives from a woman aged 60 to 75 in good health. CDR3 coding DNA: TGTGCCAGTAGTAAACTAGCGGGAGGAGAGACCCAGTACTTC. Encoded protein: CASSKLAGGETQYF. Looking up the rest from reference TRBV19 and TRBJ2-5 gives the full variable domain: DGGITQSPKYLFRKEGQNVTLSCEQNLNHDAMYWYRQDPGQGLRLIYYSQIVNDFQKGDIAEGYSVSREKKESFPLTVTSAQKNPTAFYLCASSKLAGGETQYFGPGTRLLVL.